The rows below give T cell receptor beta chains drawn from one sample of a study of T cells in Graves' hyperthyroidism and ophthalmopathy. TCRdb reanalysed the multiplex PCR reads using MiXCR and keeps one entry per CDR3 protein. The sample consists of 300,000 or so distinct CDR3 sequences, 21% of them appearing once. Sequencing was carried out using blood. The receptors here all came from a woman aged 45-65 years with Graves' hyperthyroidism. Both conserved end residues are trimmed from each CDR3. The order of the fields is V gene, CDR3 protein.

V: TRBV5-1
CDR3: ASSLDWGTGANVLT

V: TRBV11-2
CDR3: ASSRDQTNEQF

V: TRBV20-1
CDR3: SAMGQGQSEAF

V: TRBV5-1
CDR3: ASSLFVTSGTYNEQF

V: TRBV30
CDR3: AWSLGYYEQY

V: TRBV27
CDR3: ASSRGLIGPYEQY

V: TRBV7-9
CDR3: ASSLGGTPDSPLH

V: TRBV12-3/TRBV12-4
CDR3: ASSPRTLNYGYT

V: TRBV3-1
CDR3: ASSGIAVTSTDTQY

V: TRBV27
CDR3: ASSFGQGGEQY

V: TRBV29-1
CDR3: SVEGTGGVTGELF

V: TRBV20-1
CDR3: SARPSLTGWYEQY

V: TRBV2
CDR3: ASSAGERYEQY

V: TRBV19
CDR3: ASSRFGVHTEAF

V: TRBV7-3
CDR3: ASSLNRYTEAF

V: TRBV6-2/TRBV6-3
CDR3: ASSYQGGVFPYEQY

V: TRBV7-3
CDR3: ASSGGLAADTQY

V: TRBV5-6
CDR3: ASNWAGNYEQY

V: TRBV3-1
CDR3: ASSLSPHGNTEAF

V: TRBV11-1
CDR3: ASSFSRGAHNEQF

V: TRBV29-1
CDR3: SGSTGVLTEQY

V: TRBV6-2/TRBV6-3
CDR3: ASSFDTTSYEQY

V: TRBV20-1
CDR3: SARVAGKETQY

V: TRBV5-1
CDR3: ASSLGSTNSGNTIY

V: TRBV6-2/TRBV6-3
CDR3: ASSYLAGSSAANEKLF

V: TRBV6-1
CDR3: ATRQAGYT

V: TRBV10-1
CDR3: AVPIRAGTCNQPQH

V: TRBV25-1
CDR3: ASSEDRGYGTDTQY

V: TRBV12-3/TRBV12-4
CDR3: ASSLRLRGGRGTDTQY

V: TRBV7-2
CDR3: ASSLSAGLGETQY

V: TRBV7-9
CDR3: ASSSTDSSPLH

V: TRBV10-2
CDR3: ASSELGSGYEQY

V: TRBV12-3/TRBV12-4
CDR3: ASSSRDPGGGEQF

V: TRBV6-2/TRBV6-3
CDR3: AGTASAQGGEF

V: TRBV19
CDR3: ASSTWGSGQPQH

V: TRBV5-1
CDR3: ASSEGLAGTHFDGANVLT

V: TRBV7-3
CDR3: ASSLQGAGSGANVLT

V: TRBV20-1
CDR3: SAGIFEETQY

V: TRBV7-9
CDR3: ASSLDGTDTQY

V: TRBV9
CDR3: ASSVAKVGEAF

V: TRBV4-1
CDR3: ASSQEEPQRGEETQY

V: TRBV28
CDR3: ASSNPVGGEQY

V: TRBV2
CDR3: ASVQENTEAF

V: TRBV29-1
CDR3: SVALGGASNQPQH

V: TRBV11-2
CDR3: ASSLSFAGSSYNEQF

V: TRBV6-2/TRBV6-3
CDR3: ASSYLARGSEQY

V: TRBV12-3/TRBV12-4
CDR3: ASSLGRVFNQPQH

V: TRBV20-1
CDR3: SASFRRGSTDTQY